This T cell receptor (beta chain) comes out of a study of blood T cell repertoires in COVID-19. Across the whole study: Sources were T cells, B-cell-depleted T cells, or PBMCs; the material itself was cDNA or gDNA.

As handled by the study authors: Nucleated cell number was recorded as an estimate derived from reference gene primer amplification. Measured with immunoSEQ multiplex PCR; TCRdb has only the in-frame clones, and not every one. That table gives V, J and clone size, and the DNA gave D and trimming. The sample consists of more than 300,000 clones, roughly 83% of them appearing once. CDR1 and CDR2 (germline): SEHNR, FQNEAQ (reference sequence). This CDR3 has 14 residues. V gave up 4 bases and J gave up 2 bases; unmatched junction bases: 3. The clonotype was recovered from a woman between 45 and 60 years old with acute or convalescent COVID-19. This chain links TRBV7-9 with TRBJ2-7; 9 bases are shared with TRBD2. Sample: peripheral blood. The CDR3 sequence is CASSWVAGAYEQYF. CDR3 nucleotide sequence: TGTGCCAGCAGCTGGGTAGCGGGAGCCTACGAGCAGTACTTC. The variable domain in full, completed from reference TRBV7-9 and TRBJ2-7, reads DTGVSQNPRHKITKRGQNVTFRCDPISEHNRLYWYRQTLGQGPEFLTYFQNEAQLEKSRLLSDRFSAERPKGSFSTLEIQRTEQGDSAMYLCASSWVAGAYEQYFGPGTRLTVT.